These T cell receptor beta chains were read from a single sample in a study of T cell changes during pregnancy in multiple sclerosis. Only in-frame clones appear in the TCRdb table, and some are missing; sequencing was by immunoSEQ multiplex PCR. The sample has just under 70,000 clones; about 90% are singletons. The sequencing used peripheral blood, collected in the second trimester of pregnancy. The receptors were sampled from a female donor with multiple sclerosis, enrolled in a pregnancy study. Both conserved end residues are part of each CDR3. D genes are given only for firm matches. Clone size is not always given. Where it is, it says once, few, many or a class for expanded clones.

CASSPIPRQGMNTEAFF	TGTGCCAGTAGTCCCATTCCGAGACAGGGTATGAACACTGAAGCTTTCTTT	-	TRBD1	TRBV19	TRBJ1-1
CASSAPDRGPNQPQHF	TGTGCCAGCAGTGCTCCCGACAGGGGGCCCAATCAGCCCCAGCATTTT	-	TRBD1	TRBV25-1	TRBJ1-5
CASSIGLRGATEAFF	TGTGCCAGTAGTATAGGTCTCCGGGGGGCCACTGAAGCTTTCTTT	-	-	TRBV19	TRBJ1-1
CASSQQGAVVTDTQYF	TGTGCCAGCTCACAACAGGGGGCTGTTGTCACAGATACGCAGTATTTT	-	TRBD1	TRBV18	TRBJ2-3
CASSQGTGEGISNQPQHF	TGTGCCAGCAGCCAAGGGACAGGGGAAGGTATCAGCAATCAGCCCCAGCATTTT	-	TRBD1	TRBV4-2	TRBJ1-5
CASSLRKSTEAFF	TGTGCTAGCAGCTTACGAAAGAGCACTGAAGCTTTCTTT	-	-	TRBV7-7	TRBJ1-1
CASRPTGLNSPLHF	TGTGCCAGCAGACCGACAGGTTTGAATTCACCCCTCCACTTT	-	-	TRBV5-6	TRBJ1-6
CASGPSGGWETQYF	TGTGCTAGTGGTCCCTCGGGGGGATGGGAGACCCAGTACTTC	once	TRBD2	TRBV12-5	TRBJ2-5
CAAVATLQGKELTNYGYTF	TGTGCCGCGGTTGCTACCTTACAGGGAAAAGAGCTAACTAACTATGGCTACACCTTC	-	-	TRBV12-5	TRBJ1-2
CASRSGGRAFF	TGTGCCAGCAGATCAGGGGGTAGGGCTTTCTTT	few	TRBD1	TRBV6-4	TRBJ1-1
CASTGERIGELFF	TGTGCCTCCACGGGTGAAAGAATCGGGGAGCTGTTTTTT	few	-	TRBV2	TRBJ2-2
CASSPQGEAGYTF	TGTGCCAGCAGTCCTCAGGGGGAGGCTGGCTACACCTTC	-	TRBD1	TRBV27	TRBJ1-2
CASSPGGGSPLHF	TGTGCCAGCAGCCCAGGGGGCGGTTCACCCCTCCACTTT	-	TRBD1	TRBV11-2	TRBJ1-6
CASSSPGATEAFF	TGTGCCAGCAGCTCGCCAGGGGCCACTGAAGCTTTCTTT	-	-	TRBV7-3	TRBJ1-1
CASSVGGHSTDTQYF	TGTGCCAGCAGCGTAGGAGGACATAGCACAGATACGCAGTATTTT	-	-	TRBV9	TRBJ2-3
CASSFSSSGNTIYF	TGTGCCAGCAGCTTTTCCAGCTCTGGAAACACCATATATTTT	-	-	TRBV5-8	TRBJ1-3
CASSRGLAAPYEQYF	TGTGCCAGCAGCCGCGGACTAGCGGCCCCCTACGAGCAGTACTTC	-	TRBD2	TRBV7-3	TRBJ2-7
CASSLILAGTYEQYF	TGCGCCAGCAGCTTGATTCTAGCGGGTACCTACGAGCAGTACTTC	-	TRBD2	TRBV5-1	TRBJ2-7
CASSPSDDRNYGYTF	TGTGCCAGCAGCCCCAGTGATGACAGGAACTATGGCTACACCTTC	-	-	TRBV7-3	TRBJ1-2
CASSLGSLAGEYNEQFF	TGTGCCAGCAGCTTAGGGTCGCTAGCGGGGGAATACAATGAGCAGTTCTTC	-	TRBD2	TRBV7-9	TRBJ2-1
CASSLRGGDGYTF	TGTGCCAGCAGCTTAAGAGGGGGCGATGGCTACACCTTC	-	TRBD1	TRBV7-3	TRBJ1-2
CASSGRDSNTEAFF	TGCGCCAGCAGCGGCCGGGACAGTAACACTGAAGCTTTCTTT	-	TRBD1	TRBV4-1	TRBJ1-1
CASSTAGGRGATNEKLFF	TGTGCCAGTAGTACGGCAGGGGGTCGCGGGGCAACTAATGAAAAACTGTTTTTT	-	TRBD1	TRBV19	TRBJ1-4
CATTGQAYGYTF	TGTGCCACCACGGGACAGGCCTATGGCTACACCTTC	-	TRBD1	TRBV6-5	TRBJ1-2
CASSHLRDLNEQFF	TGTGCCAGCAGCCATCTTCGGGACTTAAATGAGCAGTTCTTC	-	-	TRBV7-9	TRBJ2-1
CASKRGPRLGGGDEQFF	TGTGCCAGCAAGCGGGGGCCCCGCTTGGGAGGGGGGGATGAGCAGTTCTTC	-	TRBD2	TRBV13	TRBJ2-1
CASSPRLLVNEQFF	TGTGCCAGCAGCCCGCGTTTACTAGTCAATGAGCAGTTCTTC	once	-	TRBV7-3	TRBJ2-1
CASSLLLSMNTEAFF	TGTGCCAGCAGCCTATTGCTTTCCATGAACACTGAAGCTTTCTTT	-	-	TRBV6-6	TRBJ1-1
CASTDGRESQPQHF	TGTGCCAGCACCGACGGGAGGGAGAGTCAGCCCCAGCATTTT	-	-	TRBV10-3	TRBJ1-5
CAWNGQGDQPQHF	TGTGCCTGGAATGGACAGGGGGATCAGCCCCAGCATTTT	-	TRBD1	TRBV30	TRBJ1-5
CASREHSNQPQHF	TGTGCCAGCAGAGAACATAGCAATCAGCCCCAGCATTTT	-	-	TRBV7-2	TRBJ1-5
CASRVQGANEKLFF	TGTGCCAGCAGGGTACAGGGGGCGAATGAAAAACTGTTTTTT	-	TRBD1	TRBV6-1	TRBJ1-4
CASGSTGYNEQYF	TGCGCCAGCGGATCGACAGGGTACAACGAGCAGTACTTC	-	TRBD1	TRBV5-1	TRBJ2-7
CASRSGGVTNEKLFF	TGTGCCAGCAGGTCAGGGGGTGTAACTAATGAAAAACTGTTTTTT	-	TRBD1	TRBV2	TRBJ1-4
CATRQGAYGYTF	TGTGCCACTAGACAGGGTGCCTATGGCTACACCTTC	-	TRBD1	TRBV10-3	TRBJ1-2
CASRDSSYNEQFF	TGTGCCAGCAGGGACAGCTCCTACAATGAGCAGTTCTTC	-	-	TRBV2	TRBJ2-1
CASSWQGQGTYEQYF	TGTGCCAGCAGCTGGCAGGGACAGGGGACCTACGAGCAGTACTTC	-	TRBD1	TRBV7-2	TRBJ2-7
CASSYGAYNQPQHF	TGTGCCAGCAGTTACGGAGCCTACAATCAGCCCCAGCATTTT	-	-	TRBV6-5	TRBJ1-5
CASSQQPPTTGIQETQYF	TGCGCCAGCAGCCAGCAACCCCCAACCACAGGGATTCAAGAGACCCAGTACTTC	-	-	TRBV5-1	TRBJ2-5
CASSPGQTYNSPLHF	TGTGCCAGCTCACCGGGACAGACCTATAATTCACCCCTCCACTTT	once	TRBD1	TRBV18	TRBJ1-6
CASSQGRTGGNTIYF	TGCGCCAGCAGCCAAGGACGGACGGGGGGGAACACCATATATTTT	-	-	TRBV4-3	TRBJ1-3
CASSGVQPYEQYF	TGCGCCAGCAGTGGGGTACAGCCCTACGAGCAGTACTTC	-	-	TRBV10-1	TRBJ2-7
CASSSPRGDEQFF	TGTGCCAGCAGCTCTCCCAGGGGGGATGAGCAGTTCTTC	-	-	TRBV7-3	TRBJ2-1
CAISGEGYEQYF	TGTGCCATCAGTGGGGAGGGGTACGAGCAGTACTTC	-	TRBD2	TRBV10-3	TRBJ2-7
CASRLAGIQETQYF	TGCGCCAGCAGATTAGCGGGCATACAAGAGACCCAGTACTTC	-	TRBD2	TRBV5-1	TRBJ2-5
CASSGGSGGVYNEQFF	TGTGCCAGCAGTGGGGGTAGCGGGGGGGTCTACAATGAGCAGTTCTTC	-	TRBD2	TRBV6-4	TRBJ2-1
CASIPQGLGGPLHF	TGTGCCAGCATTCCCCAGGGACTGGGTGGACCCCTCCACTTT	-	-	TRBV25-1	TRBJ1-6
CASSSGLAGGTDTQYF	TGTGCCAGCAGCTCGGGACTAGCGGGGGGCACAGATACGCAGTATTTT	-	TRBD2	TRBV9	TRBJ2-3
CASSPPLTSGDYNEQFF	TGTGCCAGCAGTCCCCCCCTGACTAGCGGGGACTACAATGAGCAGTTCTTC	-	TRBD2	TRBV9	TRBJ2-1
CASSLAGPGAGNTIYF	TGTGCCAGCAGCTTAGCTGGGCCAGGGGCTGGAAACACCATATATTTT	-	-	TRBV7-2	TRBJ1-3
CASSLTGGRTDTQYF	TGTGCCAGCAGTTTGACAGGGGGCCGCACAGATACGCAGTATTTT	once	TRBD1	TRBV2	TRBJ2-3
CASRLNRGNEKLFF	TGTGCCAGCAGACTCAACAGGGGGAATGAAAAACTGTTTTTT	-	TRBD1	TRBV6-5	TRBJ1-4
CASSLGWTGIEETQYF	TGTGCTAGCAGCTTAGGCTGGACAGGGATCGAAGAGACCCAGTACTTC	-	TRBD1	TRBV7-7	TRBJ2-5
CASSPRLQDNEKLFF	TGTGCCAGCTCTCCAAGGTTACAGGATAATGAAAAACTGTTTTTT	-	-	TRBV18	TRBJ1-4
CASSWGMGGTGELFF	TGTGCCAGCAGCTGGGGGATGGGGGGAACCGGGGAGCTGTTTTTT	-	-	TRBV5-4	TRBJ2-2
CASSYWGRDRYYGYTF	TGTGCCAGCAGTTACTGGGGCCGGGACAGGTACTATGGCTACACCTTC	-	TRBD1	TRBV6-5	TRBJ1-2
CASSQGAAGNTIYF	TGCGCCAGCAGCCAAGGGGCCGCTGGAAACACCATATATTTT	-	-	TRBV4-3	TRBJ1-3
CSLEVRAEAFF	TGCAGTCTCGAAGTGCGGGCTGAAGCTTTCTTT	-	-	TRBV20-1	TRBJ1-1
CASSLNPGDTQYF	TGTGCCAGCAGCCTCAACCCGGGGGATACGCAGTATTTT	once	-	TRBV7-3	TRBJ2-3